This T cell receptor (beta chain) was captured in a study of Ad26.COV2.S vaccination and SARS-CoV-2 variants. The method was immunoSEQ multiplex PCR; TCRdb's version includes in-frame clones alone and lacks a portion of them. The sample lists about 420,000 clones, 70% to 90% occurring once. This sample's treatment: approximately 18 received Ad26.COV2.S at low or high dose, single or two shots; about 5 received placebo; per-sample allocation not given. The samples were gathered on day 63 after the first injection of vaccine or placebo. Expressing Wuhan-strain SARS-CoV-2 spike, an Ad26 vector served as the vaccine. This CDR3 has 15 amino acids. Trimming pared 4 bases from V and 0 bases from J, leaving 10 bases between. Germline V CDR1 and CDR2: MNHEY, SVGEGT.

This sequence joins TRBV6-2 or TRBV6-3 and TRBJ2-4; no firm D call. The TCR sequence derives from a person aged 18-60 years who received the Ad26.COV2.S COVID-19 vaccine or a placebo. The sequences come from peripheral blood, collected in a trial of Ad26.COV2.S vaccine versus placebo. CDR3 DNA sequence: TGTGCCAGCAGTTTTACCCGGATAGCCAAAAACATTCAGTACTTC. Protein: CASSFTRIAKNIQYF.